This TCR beta chain was identified during a study of chemoradiotherapy in HPV16-positive cancers. As for the study in general: Candidate HPV-specific T-cell clones and common TCR motifs came from functional assays in two HPV16-positive patients. Findings and caveats of the study: For HPV16-positive patients, expanding HPV-responsive T cells associated with longer recurrence-free survival.

Comment on this clone: Its specificity is not known.

The repertoire was sequenced with immunoSEQ multiplex PCR; TCRdb's copy has only in-frame clones and lacks some. The sample carries 20,000 to 25,000 clones, around 87% recorded once. J lost 4 bases, V lost 4 bases, and 3 bases had no gene match. This CDR3 comprises 15 residues. The germline gives CDR1 SGHRS, CDR2 YFSETQ. This chain connects TRBV5-1 to TRBJ2-1; TRBD2 matches 12 bases. The source is a human donor with HPV-associated anogenital cancer. The sequences come from blood, collected from a patient who underwent chemoradiotherapy. The CDR3 coding sequence is TGCGCCAGCAGCAGGACTAGCGGGGAGTACAATGAGCAGTTCTTC. It codes for CASSRTSGEYNEQFF.